Presented here are 15 T cell receptor beta chains from one specimen sequenced in a study of T cell repertoires in cytomegalovirus infection. No antigen is known for these receptors. MiXCR, run by TCRdb on the reads, gives a single entry per CDR3 protein. The sample carries approximately 1,000,000 distinct CDR3 sequences, roughly 30% recorded once. The material was cultured CD8+ T cells from PBMCs, obtained from culture after CMV antigen stimulation. The receptors derive from a human donor in good health (CMV status not recorded). Some clones in this sample may be carry-over from other donors' samples.

The chain is built from TRBV29-1 and TRBJ1-2, with a possible D match to TRBD1 (5 bases). The V gene's germline CDR1 is SQVTM and CDR2 ANQGSEA. The CDR3 has 14 amino acids. Trimming removed 6 bases at V and 4 bases at J, with 18 bases between. CDR3 residues: CSVALAGQGYGYTF. The CDR3 DNA is TGCAGCGTGGCCTTGGCAGGGCAAGGCTATGGCTACACCTTC.

The genes are TRBV6-1 and TRBJ2-1; D gene ambiguous. Trimming removed 6 bases at V and 4 bases at J, with 10 bases between. CDR3 length: 13 residues. CDR1 is MNHNS, CDR2 SASEGT, per germline. The CDR3 coding sequence is TGTGCCAGCAGGATTGACGGATACAATGAGCAGTTCTTC. Translation gives CASRIDGYNEQFF.

The chain links TRBV4-3 to TRBJ2-1; D is uncertain. Germline CDR1 LGHNA, CDR2 YSLEER. V lost 0 bases and J lost 5, with 5 bases in between. CDR3 length equals 13 residues. The CDR3 nucleotides read TGCGCCAGCAGCCAAGACAACGACAATGAGCAGTTCTTC. Amino acids: CASSQDNDNEQFF.

V gene TRBV6-2 or TRBV6-3 combines with J gene TRBJ2-2; D unclear. Deletions cut 6 bases from V and 1 base from J, with 15 bases between. Germline V gives CDR1 MNHEY, CDR2 SVGEGT. The CDR3 length is 16 residues. Here the CDR3 DNA reads TGTGCCAGCAGCACCCCCGTAACAGAGAACACCGGGGAGCTGTTTTTT. This encodes CASSTPVTENTGELFF.

Only a few counts were recorded for this clonotype. This chain uses TRBV2 with TRBJ2-4; 8 nucleotides align to TRBD1. Germline-derived CDR1 and CDR2 are SNHLY and FYNNEI. This CDR3 is built from 16 residues. Trimming took 4 bases from V and 4 from J; bases not matched to a gene: 9. CDR3 sequence reads: CASSGERQGTKNIQYF. As DNA, the CDR3 is TGTGCCAGCAGTGGGGAGCGACAGGGGACGAAAAACATTCAGTACTTC.

As concerns this clonotype: Relative to the germline gene, one junction end is altered; a read error may explain this. The V and J genes are TRBV7-7 and TRBJ2-5; TRBD2 matches 8 bases. The CDR3 length is 15 residues. Per germline, CDR1 SSHAT and CDR2 FNYEAQ (reference sequence). The CDR3 nucleotides are TGTGCTAGCAGCTCCTCCTTAGCGGGGCAAGAGACCCAGTACTTC. The encoded protein is CASSSSLAGQETQYF.

This clonotype has just a few counts. The chain recombines TRBV6-6 with TRBJ2-7; 7 positions match TRBD2. The CDR3 covers 15 residues. Germline lookup yields CDR1 MNHNY and CDR2 SVGAGI (reference sequence). V trimming: 5 bases; J trimming: 1 base; junction bases outside the gene matches: 8. The CDR3, as DNA: TGTGCCAGCAGTGCGAGCGGGGCGAGATCCTACGAGCAGTACTTC. Its translation is CASSASGARSYEQYF.

This chain uses TRBV10-2 with TRBJ2-7; D is undetermined. The CDR3 extends over 14 amino acids. Looked up from germline, CDR1 is WSHSY and CDR2 is SAAADI. With 2 bases removed from V and 5 bases from J, the gap between germline ends came to 13 bases. In DNA form, the CDR3 reads TGCGCCAGCAGTGAGGGGGAACCCTATGACGAGCAGTACGTC. It translates to CASSEGEPYDEQYV.

This clonotype was counted a few times. This chain joins TRBV20-1 and TRBJ2-1; 8 nucleotides agree with TRBD2. CDR3 size: 14 residues. V shed 1 base, J shed 3 bases, and the junction held 2 bases outside the gene matches. CDR1 DFQATT and CDR2 SNEGSKA come from the germline V gene (reference sequence). The CDR3 here is CSARVGGVYNEQFF. CDR3 bases: TGCAGTGCTAGAGTCGGGGGGGTCTACAATGAGCAGTTCTTC.

In the case of this clonotype: A clone one base away is much larger, so this may be a read error. The chain couples TRBV7-8 to TRBJ2-3; no clear D. Germline-derived CDR1 and CDR2 are SGHVS and FQNEAQ. Trimming left V 6 bases short and J 2 bases short, with 12 bases between. The CDR3 is 14 amino acids. Here the CDR3 DNA reads TGTGCCAGCAGTTCGGACGATTACACAGATACGCAGTATTTT. It translates to CASSSDDYTDTQYF.

This clonotype was picked up a small number of times. The rearrangement links TRBV12-5 to TRBJ1-1; D remains ambiguous. CDR1 and CDR2 from the germline V gene are LGHNT and FRNRAP. CDR3 length: 13 residues. Between the trimmed V and J ends, which lost 2 bases and 0 bases, there was a span of 4 bases. CDR3 bases: TGTGCTAGTGGTTTGACGGTGAACACTGAAGCTTTCTTT. Its translation: CASGLTVNTEAFF.

V and J are TRBV6-2 or TRBV6-3 and TRBJ1-2, with D possibly matching TRBD1 (5 bases). CDR1 is MNHEY, CDR2 SVGEGT, per germline. The CDR3 runs 13 residues. The V and J ends lost 2 bases and 6 bases respectively, with 10 bases between them. The CDR3: CASSYLGLHGYTF. DNA of the CDR3: TGTGCCAGCAGTTACCTGGGACTCCATGGCTACACCTTC.

CDR3 DNA: TGTGCCAGTAGTATAGCTCTCACGTACGAGCAGTACTTC. Its translation is CASSIALTYEQYF. The V gene is TRBV19, the J gene TRBJ2-7; D is undetermined. This CDR3 region has 13 residues. Germline CDR1 reads LNHDA; CDR2 reads SQIVND (reference sequence). V was cut by 1 base and J by 4 bases, with 8 bases left in between. Supplemented by reference TRBV19 and TRBJ2-7, the full variable domain reads DGGITQSPKYLFRKEGQNVTLSCEQNLNHDAMYWYRQDPGQGLRLIYYSQIVNDFQKGDIAEGYSVSREKKESFPLTVTSAQKNPTAFYLCASSIALTYEQYFGPGTRLTVT.

V gene TRBV6-6 combines with J gene TRBJ2-1; 9 nucleotides align to TRBD1. Germline-derived CDR1 and CDR2 are MNHNY and SVGAGI (reference sequence). J gave up 5 bases and V 2 bases, and 4 bases lay outside the gene matches. There are 15 residues in the CDR3. CDR3 coding DNA: TGTGCCAGCAGTTACCGGGACAGGGTGGACAATGAGCAGTTCTTC. It encodes CASSYRDRVDNEQFF.

The chain uses TRBV6-6 and TRBJ2-2, with 7 bases lining up with TRBD2. This CDR3 is 14 amino acids long. Looked up from germline, CDR1 is MNHNY and CDR2 is SVGAGI (reference sequence). With V trimmed by 6 bases and J by 2 bases, 3 bases remained unmatched. The CDR3 spells CASRTSLNTGELFF. The CDR3, as DNA: TGTGCCAGCAGGACTAGCCTCAACACCGGGGAGCTGTTTTTT.